One sample yielded the 3 T cell receptor beta chains listed below, sequenced in a study of response to subunit inactivated influenza vaccine. Via MiXCR, TCRdb re-called the RT-PCR reads, giving one row per CDR3 protein. The sample consists of a few hundred thousand distinct CDR3 sequences, about 14% of them appearing once. The sample was PBMCs from blood, taken about 11 days after vaccination. Receptor source: a man between 50 and 59 years old who received an inactivated influenza vaccine.

A few counts support this clonotype. The gene calls are TRBV21-1 and TRBJ2-5; whether TRBD1, the table's D call, matches the DNA was not checked. TRBV21-1 is an annotated pseudogene. The length of the CDR3 is 16 residues. The CDR3 DNA reads TGTGCCAGCAGCAAACTACGGGGGACTGGGAAAGAGACCCAGTACTTC. Its protein product is CASSKLRGTGKETQYF.

The chain recombines TRBV12-3 or TRBV12-4 with TRBJ2-5, with 10 bases fitting TRBD2. CDR3 length equals 15 residues. Trimming at V came to 4 bases and at J to 4 bases, leaving 6 bases not matched to a gene. CDR3 sequence: CASSYTSGAGETQYF. Here the CDR3 DNA reads TGTGCCAGCAGTTATACTAGCGGGGCCGGAGAGACCCAGTACTTC.

With regard to this clonotype: At one end the junction does not follow the germline gene, possibly because of a read error. The J gene is TRBJ2-7, the V gene TRBV29-1; 10 bases agree with TRBD1. The CDR3 runs 13 residues. Germline CDR1 and CDR2: SQVTM and ANQGSEA. CDR3: CSIERTGGYEQYF. The CDR3 DNA reads TGCAGCATTGAAAGGACAGGGGGCTACGAGCAGTACTTC.